Included here is one T cell receptor (beta chain) sequence, with context. Its antigen is unknown. Base qualities were left out, and no much larger clone turns up one base away. Peripheral blood CD8+ and CD4+ T cells from healthy donors, Susac syndrome patients and multiple sclerosis patients were profiled by high-throughput TCR beta sequencing. Multiple sclerosis controls were treatment-naive patients with stable or active relapsing-remitting disease fulfilling revised McDonald criteria. Bulk CD8+ and CD4+ T cells were purified by magnetic negative isolation, while CD8+ TEMRA cells were enriched using FACS. Blood was drawn into EDTA tubes, processed within 24 hours, and PBMCs were isolated by density gradient centrifugation. PBMCs intended for TCR sequencing were cryopreserved in liquid nitrogen and were subsequently thawed in a 37 degrees C water bath. The sorted or isolated CD4+, CD8+ and CD8+ TEMRA cells had a purity of 90% or higher.

This sample is drawn from a study of CD8 T cells in Susac syndrome (dated by TCRdb to the late 2010s). With regard to the full study: Repertoire sequencing was used to test whether CD8+ T cell activation and differentiation in Susac syndrome was antigen driven. The investigation overall reported the following: The number of individuals in the TCR sequencing and HLA analysis was acknowledged as relatively small.

The V end gives up 3 bases and the J end 3 bases, leaving 3 bases in the junction not matched to a gene. Taken from cysteine to phenylalanine, the CDR3 has 13 residues. Solely the CDR3 DNA is kept, with 39 bases framed from the first base. Based on the germline V gene (reference sequence), the CDR1 and CDR2 sequences are GTSNPN and SVGIG. RNA was extracted using the RNeasy kit, and about 0.5 to 1 microgram was reverse transcribed with random hexamers. The immunoSEQ multiplex PCR assay, which covers 54 Vbeta and 13 Jbeta segments, was used to amplify TCR beta CDR3 regions. PCR amplification bias was corrected by using a synthetic template baseline for primer optimization and computational correction. In the source study's methods: Reads were annotated to V, D and J genes according to IMGT and were analyzed with immunoSEQ Analyzer, with only productive sequences retained. Clonality was calculated as one minus the Shannon entropy normalized by log2 of the number of productive unique sequences. Public and private clones were assessed among the 100 most prevalent clones of each patient and control. Clones were defined as Susac-specific if absent from the healthy and MS cohorts, from more than 900 published viral clones and from other ImmuneACCESS disease sequences. TCRdb trimmed the raw reads at Q25, called clones with MiXCR and kept productive beta chains. Entries that share a CDR3 protein sequence are merged under the most common genes and DNA. TCRdb, not the original authors, processed these V and J calls. A total of approximately 180,000 distinct CDR3 sequences appear in this sample, approximately 96% of them only once. In total, the top ten clones hold approximately 0.09% of the sample.

The chain is assembled from TRBV30 and TRBJ2-7; 9 bases in between match TRBD2. The receptor's source is a human donor with multiple sclerosis. The sample comprised CD4+ T cells from PBMCs. The CDR3 region reads CAWRASGVYEQYF. The DNA sequence is given as TGTGCCTGGAGGGCTAGCGGGGTCTACGAGCAGTACTTC.